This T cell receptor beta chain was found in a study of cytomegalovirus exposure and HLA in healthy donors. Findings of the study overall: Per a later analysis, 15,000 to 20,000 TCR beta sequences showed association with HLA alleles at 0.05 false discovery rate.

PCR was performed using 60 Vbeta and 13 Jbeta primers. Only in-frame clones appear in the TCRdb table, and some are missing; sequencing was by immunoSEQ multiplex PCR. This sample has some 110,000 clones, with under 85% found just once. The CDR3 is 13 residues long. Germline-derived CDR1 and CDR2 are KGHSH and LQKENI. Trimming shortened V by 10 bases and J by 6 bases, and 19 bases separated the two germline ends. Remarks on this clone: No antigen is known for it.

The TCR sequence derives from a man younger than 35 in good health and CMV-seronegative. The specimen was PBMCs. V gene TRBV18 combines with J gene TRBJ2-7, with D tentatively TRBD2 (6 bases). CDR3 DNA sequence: TGTGCCACGTCACGTCAGGAGGGCCGCGAGCAGTACTTC. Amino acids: CATSRQEGREQYF. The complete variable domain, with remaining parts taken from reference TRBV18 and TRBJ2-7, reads NAGVMQNPRHLVRRRGQEARLRCSPMKGHSHVYWYRQLPEEGLKFMVYLQKENIIDESGMPKERFSAEFPKEGPSILRIQQVVRGDSAAYFCATSRQEGREQYFGPGTRLTVT.